The next 3 T cell receptor beta chains were all read from a single sample in a study of OX40 agonist ivuxolimab in advanced cancers. Profiled with immunoSEQ multiplex PCR; TCRdb holds only in-frame clones, not every one. The table shows roughly 56,000 clones, with approximately 79% occurring only once. Sequencing used CD4+ or CD8+ T cells sorted from blood, obtained in a trial of the OX40 agonist ivuxolimab. Receptors were obtained from an adult with an advanced solid tumor such as melanoma, head and neck, liver or kidney cancer.

V gene TRBV27 combines with J gene TRBJ2-3; D may be TRBD1 or TRBD2 (5 bases each). This CDR3 is built from 14 residues. Germline V gene data show CDR1 as MNHEY and CDR2 as SMNVEV (reference sequence). Trimming shortened V by 8 bases and J by 8 bases, and 20 bases separated the two germline ends. The CDR3 DNA follows: TGTGCCAGCTGCCGGGACCCCTTTACGGGTACGCAGTATTTT. As protein: CASCRDPFTGTQYF.

This chain connects TRBV30 to TRBJ1-1; D is uncertain. Germline V gene lookup returns CDR1 GTSNPN and CDR2 SVGIG (reference sequence). Trimming cost V 5 bases and J 1 base, with 11 bases left between them. The CDR3 covers 13 residues. The chain's CDR3 is CAWGGAPNTEAFF. DNA of the CDR3: TGTGCCTGGGGCGGAGCGCCGAACACTGAAGCTTTCTTT.

In its sample, this clone was seen a few times. The V gene is TRBV2, the J gene TRBJ1-5; D may be TRBD1 (5 bases). Trimming pared 7 bases from V and 2 bases from J, leaving 9 bases between. Per germline, CDR1 SNHLY and CDR2 FYNNEI. The CDR3 is 13 residues long. CDR3 sequence (DNA): TGTGCCAGCACGGGGGAGCGCAATCAGCCCCAGCATTTT. It specifies CASTGERNQPQHF.